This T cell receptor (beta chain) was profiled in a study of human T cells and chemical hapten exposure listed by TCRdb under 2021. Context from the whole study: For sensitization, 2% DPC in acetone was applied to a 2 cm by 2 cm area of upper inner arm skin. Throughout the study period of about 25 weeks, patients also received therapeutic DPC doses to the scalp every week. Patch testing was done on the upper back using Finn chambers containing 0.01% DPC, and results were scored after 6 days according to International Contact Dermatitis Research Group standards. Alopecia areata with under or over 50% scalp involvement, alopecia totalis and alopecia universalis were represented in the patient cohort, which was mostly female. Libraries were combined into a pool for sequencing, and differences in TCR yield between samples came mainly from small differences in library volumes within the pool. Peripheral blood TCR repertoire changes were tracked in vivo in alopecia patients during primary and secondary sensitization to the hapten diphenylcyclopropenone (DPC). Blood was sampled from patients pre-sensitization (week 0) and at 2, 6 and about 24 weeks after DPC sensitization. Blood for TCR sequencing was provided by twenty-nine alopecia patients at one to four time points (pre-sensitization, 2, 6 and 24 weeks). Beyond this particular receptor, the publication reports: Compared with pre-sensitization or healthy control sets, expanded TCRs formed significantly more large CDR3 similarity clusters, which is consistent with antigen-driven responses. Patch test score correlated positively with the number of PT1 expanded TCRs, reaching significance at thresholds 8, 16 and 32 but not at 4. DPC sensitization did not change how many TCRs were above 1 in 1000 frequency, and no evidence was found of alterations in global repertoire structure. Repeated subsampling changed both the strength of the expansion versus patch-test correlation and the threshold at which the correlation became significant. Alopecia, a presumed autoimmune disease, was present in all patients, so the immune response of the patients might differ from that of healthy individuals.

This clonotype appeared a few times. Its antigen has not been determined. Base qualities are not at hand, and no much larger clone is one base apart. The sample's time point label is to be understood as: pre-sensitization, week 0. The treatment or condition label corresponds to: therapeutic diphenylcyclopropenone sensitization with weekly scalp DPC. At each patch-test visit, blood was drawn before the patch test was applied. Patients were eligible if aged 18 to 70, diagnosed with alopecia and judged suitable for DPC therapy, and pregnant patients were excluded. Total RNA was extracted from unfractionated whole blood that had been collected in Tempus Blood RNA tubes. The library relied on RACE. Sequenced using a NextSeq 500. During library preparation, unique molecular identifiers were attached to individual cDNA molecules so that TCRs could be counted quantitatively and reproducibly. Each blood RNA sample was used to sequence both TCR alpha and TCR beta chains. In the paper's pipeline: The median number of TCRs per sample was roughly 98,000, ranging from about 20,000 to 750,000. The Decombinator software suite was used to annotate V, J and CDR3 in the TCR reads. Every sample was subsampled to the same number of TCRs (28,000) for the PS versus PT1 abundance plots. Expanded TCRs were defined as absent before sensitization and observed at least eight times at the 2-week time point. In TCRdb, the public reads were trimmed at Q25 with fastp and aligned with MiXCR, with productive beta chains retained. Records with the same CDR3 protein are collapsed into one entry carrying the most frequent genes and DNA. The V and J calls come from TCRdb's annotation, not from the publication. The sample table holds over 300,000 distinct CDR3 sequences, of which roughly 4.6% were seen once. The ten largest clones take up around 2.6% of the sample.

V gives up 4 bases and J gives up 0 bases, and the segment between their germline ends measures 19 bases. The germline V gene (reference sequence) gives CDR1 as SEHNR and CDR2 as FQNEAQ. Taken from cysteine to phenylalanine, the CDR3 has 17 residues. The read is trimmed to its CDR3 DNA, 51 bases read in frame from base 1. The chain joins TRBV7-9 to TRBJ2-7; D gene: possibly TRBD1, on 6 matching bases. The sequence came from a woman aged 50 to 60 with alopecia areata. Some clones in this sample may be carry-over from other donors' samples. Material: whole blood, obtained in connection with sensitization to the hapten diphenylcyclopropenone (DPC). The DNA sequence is TGTGCCAGCAGCTCCCTTGGGGGCAGGATCCTCTCCTACGAGCAGTACTTC. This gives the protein CASSSLGGRILSYEQYF.